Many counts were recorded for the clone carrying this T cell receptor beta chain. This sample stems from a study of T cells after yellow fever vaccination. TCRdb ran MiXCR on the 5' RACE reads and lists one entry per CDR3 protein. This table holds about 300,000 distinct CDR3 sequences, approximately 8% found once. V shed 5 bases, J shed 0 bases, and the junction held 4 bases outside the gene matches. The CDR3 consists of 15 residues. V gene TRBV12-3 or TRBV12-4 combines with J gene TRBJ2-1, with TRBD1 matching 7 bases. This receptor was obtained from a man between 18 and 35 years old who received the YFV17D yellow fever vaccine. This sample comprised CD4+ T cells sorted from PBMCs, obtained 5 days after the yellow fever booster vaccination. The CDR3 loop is CASSIRQGSYNEQFF. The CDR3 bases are TGTGCCAGCAGTATCCGACAGGGCTCCTACAATGAGCAGTTCTTC.